This is a list of T cell receptor beta chains from one sample in a study of CD8+CD57+ T cells in acquired aplastic anemia. TCRdb re-called the reads through MiXCR, storing one row per CDR3 protein. The data contain approximately 270,000 distinct CDR3 sequences, approximately 55% of them singletons. The sequenced sample consisted of sorted CD4+, CD8+, or CD8+CD57+ T cells (not recorded which) from PBMCs. All receptors derive from a human donor with severe aplastic anemia or a healthy control (not recorded which). Both conserved end residues are part of each CDR3. The D gene is left open where the match is weak. Rows may omit the clone size; those that give it use once, few, many or a size class.

CDR3 DNA: TGTGCCAGCAGCCCAAGAACAGGCGTACAAGAGACCCAGTACTTC; CDR3 protein: CASSPRTGVQETQYF; J gene: TRBJ2-5; D gene: .; clone size: .; V gene: TRBV11-2
CDR3 DNA: TGTGCCAGTAGTAGCGGGGGGACCTACGAGCAGTACTTC; CDR3 protein: CASSSGGTYEQYF; J gene: TRBJ2-7; D gene: TRBD2; clone size: .; V gene: TRBV19
CDR3 DNA: TGTGCCAGCAGTGAGCCCAGGGGGCCTTCCTACGAGCAGTACTTC; CDR3 protein: CASSEPRGPSYEQYF; J gene: TRBJ2-7; D gene: TRBD1; clone size: .; V gene: TRBV7-9
CDR3 DNA: TGTGCCAGCAGTTTAGCGGCCGCGCAGTACTTC; CDR3 protein: CASSLAAAQYF; J gene: TRBJ2-7; D gene: .; clone size: .; V gene: TRBV12-3/TRBV12-4
CDR3 DNA: TGTGCCAGCATATTTCCAGATACGCAGTATTTT; CDR3 protein: CASIFPDTQYF; J gene: TRBJ2-3; D gene: .; clone size: many; V gene: TRBV6-4
CDR3 DNA: TGTGCCAGCTCACCACTGGGGGGTCCCATACCCAACTATGGCTACACCTTC; CDR3 protein: CASSPLGGPIPNYGYTF; J gene: TRBJ1-2; D gene: .; clone size: few; V gene: TRBV18
CDR3 DNA: TGTGCCAGCGGGGGGTATGAGCAGTTCTTC; CDR3 protein: CASGGYEQFF; J gene: TRBJ2-1; D gene: .; clone size: .; V gene: TRBV2
CDR3 DNA: TGCAGCGTTGAAGATCTTGGGGGACGGGTTCAAGAGACCCAGTACTTC; CDR3 protein: CSVEDLGGRVQETQYF; J gene: TRBJ2-5; D gene: .; clone size: .; V gene: TRBV29-1
CDR3 DNA: TGTGCCAGTATTCAAACCGGGACTAGCACAGATACGCAGTATTTT; CDR3 protein: CASIQTGTSTDTQYF; J gene: TRBJ2-3; D gene: .; clone size: .; V gene: TRBV19
CDR3 DNA: TGCAGCGTCAGGGCCCCGAACACCGGGGAGCTGTTTTTT; CDR3 protein: CSVRAPNTGELFF; J gene: TRBJ2-2; D gene: .; clone size: many; V gene: TRBV29-1
CDR3 DNA: TGTGCCAGCACCGTGACCGCAGGAAACACCATATATTTT; CDR3 protein: CASTVTAGNTIYF; J gene: TRBJ1-3; D gene: .; clone size: many; V gene: TRBV2
CDR3 DNA: TGTGCCAGCAGCCGAGACAGGGGTAATGAAAAACTGTTTTTT; CDR3 protein: CASSRDRGNEKLFF; J gene: TRBJ1-4; D gene: TRBD1; clone size: .; V gene: TRBV7-3
CDR3 DNA: TGTGCCAGCAGCAGGGGACAGGGGAACACCGGGGAGCTGTTTTTT; CDR3 protein: CASSRGQGNTGELFF; J gene: TRBJ2-2; D gene: TRBD1; clone size: many; V gene: TRBV11-2
CDR3 DNA: TGTGCCAGCAGCCCATTTCGCGGGGGGGCCACAGATACGCAGTATTTT; CDR3 protein: CASSPFRGGATDTQYF; J gene: TRBJ2-3; D gene: TRBD2; clone size: .; V gene: TRBV6-6
CDR3 DNA: TGTGCCAGCAGTTTAGGGGTAGCCAAAAACATTCAGTACTTC; CDR3 protein: CASSLGVAKNIQYF; J gene: TRBJ2-4; D gene: .; clone size: many; V gene: TRBV12-3/TRBV12-4
CDR3 DNA: TGTGCCAGCAGCTTAACGCTAGGAAACAATGAGCAGTTCTTC; CDR3 protein: CASSLTLGNNEQFF; J gene: TRBJ2-1; D gene: .; clone size: few; V gene: TRBV7-3
CDR3 DNA: TGTGCCAGCAGTCGGACTTTGGGATCGGAGACCCAGTACTTC; CDR3 protein: CASSRTLGSETQYF; J gene: TRBJ2-5; D gene: .; clone size: many; V gene: TRBV6-5
CDR3 DNA: TGTGCCAGCTCACCAGGGACAGGGAGATCCTATGGCTACACCTTC; CDR3 protein: CASSPGTGRSYGYTF; J gene: TRBJ1-2; D gene: TRBD1; clone size: few; V gene: TRBV18
CDR3 DNA: TGTGCCAGCAGGGGACAGGGGGGTTCTAATGAAAAACTGTTTTTT; CDR3 protein: CASRGQGGSNEKLFF; J gene: TRBJ1-4; D gene: TRBD1; clone size: .; V gene: TRBV25-1
CDR3 DNA: TGTGCCAGCACCCGGACAGCGGCGAACTCTGGAAACACCATATATTTT; CDR3 protein: CASTRTAANSGNTIYF; J gene: TRBJ1-3; D gene: .; clone size: many; V gene: TRBV9
CDR3 DNA: TGCGCCAGCAGCTCCTCTCAAAGGGAAGAGCAGTTCTTC; CDR3 protein: CASSSSQREEQFF; J gene: TRBJ2-1; D gene: .; clone size: few; V gene: TRBV5-1
CDR3 DNA: TGCAGCGTTGAAGCCGGGACAGGGGTTTTGAACTATGGCTACACCTTC; CDR3 protein: CSVEAGTGVLNYGYTF; J gene: TRBJ1-2; D gene: TRBD1; clone size: .; V gene: TRBV29-1
CDR3 DNA: TGTGCCAGCAGTCGGACAGGGAAGAGTGAGACCCAGTACTTC; CDR3 protein: CASSRTGKSETQYF; J gene: TRBJ2-5; D gene: TRBD1; clone size: .; V gene: TRBV6-1